The clone carrying this T cell receptor beta chain was detected many times. The antigen remains undetermined. PCR was performed a second time for about 7 to 11 cycles using a sample-barcoded 5' primer and a J-beta primer mix. TCRdb re-called the 5' RACE reads through MiXCR, storing one row per CDR3 protein. The top ten hold 7.7% of the sample, which has 1.5 million to 2 million distinct CDR3 sequences, approximately 30% seen once. The data were obtained in a study of blood T cells in healthy people across ages. Points from the study as a whole: Diversity was higher, and naive CD4+ cells more numerous, in long-lived donors than in aged donors.

This CDR3 is 15 amino acids long. Trimming cost V 5 bases and J 2 bases, with 16 bases left between them. Per germline, CDR1 SGHVS and CDR2 FQNEAQ. V usage is TRBV7-8 and J usage is TRBJ2-7; tentatively, D is TRBD2 (5 bases). This receptor was taken from a woman in her 30s in good health. Material: blood. The CDR3 spells CASSRRGSAAYEQYF. CDR3 DNA: TGTGCCAGCAGCCGAAGAGGGAGCGCCGCCTACGAGCAGTACTTC.